Sequencing of this T cell receptor (beta chain) was carried out in a study of T cells in Graves' hyperthyroidism and ophthalmopathy. Study-level findings and limits: A model of 13 V-J features distinguished ophthalmopathy from stable hyperthyroidism. Within blood appeared most thyroid clonotypes that had expanded above 0.001.

Clinical Activity Scores of at least 3, NOSPECS grades of at least 4 and durations under 3 months characterized ophthalmopathy patients. The germline CDR1 and CDR2 sequences are MDHEN and SYDVKM. V was trimmed by 3 bases and J by 5 bases, leaving 23 bases between them. The CDR3 spans 18 residues. This clonotype was picked up many times. The antigen remains undetermined. Authors of the study amplified TCR beta CDR3 regions from RNA transcripts. TCR CDR3 underwent first-round RT-PCR with the HTBI primer set. TCRdb called the multiplex PCR reads again in MiXCR, with one record for every CDR3 protein. This table holds 530,000 or so distinct CDR3 sequences, 15% to 20% found once.

Sequenced input: blood. The receptor was derived from a woman between 18 and 29 years old with Graves' ophthalmopathy. The rearrangement uses TRBV28 and TRBJ2-1; D perhaps matches TRBD1 (7 bases). This CDR3 reads CASSFDRGDSLLDNEQFF. CDR3 nucleotides: TGTGCCAGCAGTTTTGACCGCGGGGACAGTCTTTTGGACAATGAGCAGTTCTTC. Looking up the rest from reference TRBV28 and TRBJ2-1 gives the full variable domain: DVKVTQSSRYLVKRTGEKVFLECVQDMDHENMFWYRQDPGLGLRLIYFSYDVKMKEKGDIPEGYSVSREKKERFSLILESASTNQTSMYLCASSFDRGDSLLDNEQFFGPGTRLTVL.